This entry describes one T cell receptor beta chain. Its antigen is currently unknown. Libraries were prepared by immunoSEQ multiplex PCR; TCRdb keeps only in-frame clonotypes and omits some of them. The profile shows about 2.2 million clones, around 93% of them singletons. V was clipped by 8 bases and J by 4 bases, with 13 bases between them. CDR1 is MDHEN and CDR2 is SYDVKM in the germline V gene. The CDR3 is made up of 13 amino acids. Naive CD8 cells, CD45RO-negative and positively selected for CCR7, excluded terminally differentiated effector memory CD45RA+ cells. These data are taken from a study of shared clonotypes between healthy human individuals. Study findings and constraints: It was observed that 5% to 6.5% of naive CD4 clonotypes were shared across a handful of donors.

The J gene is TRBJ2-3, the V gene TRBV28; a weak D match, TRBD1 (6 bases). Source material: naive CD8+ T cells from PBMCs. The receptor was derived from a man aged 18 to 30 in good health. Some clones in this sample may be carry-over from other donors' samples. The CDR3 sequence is CASALTGPDTQYF. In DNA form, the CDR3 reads TGTGCCAGCGCATTAACAGGGCCAGATACGCAGTATTTT. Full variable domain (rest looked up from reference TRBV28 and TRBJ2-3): DVKVTQSSRYLVKRTGEKVFLECVQDMDHENMFWYRQDPGLGLRLIYFSYDVKMKEKGDIPEGYSVSREKKERFSLILESASTNQTSMYLCASALTGPDTQYFGPGTRLTVL.